This is a list of T cell receptor beta chains from one sample in a study of shared clonotypes between healthy human individuals. The data were produced by immunoSEQ multiplex PCR, yet TCRdb's version contains in-frame clones alone and is incomplete. The sample carries 520,000 or so clones, approximately 85% recorded once. Sequenced: PBMCs. The receptors were gathered from a woman in her 40s in good health. Some clones in this sample may be carry-over from other donors' samples. Both conserved end residues are part of each CDR3. D genes are given only for firm matches. Size values are once, few and many counts, or a class for expanded clones, and some rows have none.

V gene: TRBV18; clone size: NA; J gene: TRBJ1-1; D gene: NA; CDR3 protein: CASSPGRNTEAFF; CDR3 DNA: TGTGCCAGCTCACCGGGAAGAAACACTGAAGCTTTCTTT
V gene: TRBV10-3; clone size: NA; J gene: TRBJ2-3; D gene: TRBD2; CDR3 protein: CAISYGLAVTDTQYF; CDR3 DNA: TGTGCCATCAGTTATGGACTAGCGGTCACAGATACGCAGTATTTT
V gene: TRBV5-1; clone size: NA; J gene: TRBJ2-2; D gene: TRBD1; CDR3 protein: CASSLRTGTANTGELFF; CDR3 DNA: TGCGCCAGCAGCTTACGGACAGGAACGGCGAACACCGGGGAGCTGTTTTTT
V gene: TRBV5-5; clone size: NA; J gene: TRBJ2-3; D gene: TRBD2; CDR3 protein: CASSPGLVVVTDTQYF; CDR3 DNA: TGTGCCAGCAGCCCGGGACTAGTAGTTGTCACAGATACGCAGTATTTT
V gene: TRBV7-2; clone size: NA; J gene: TRBJ1-3; D gene: NA; CDR3 protein: CASSLSRSRNTIYF; CDR3 DNA: TGTGCCAGCAGCTTATCCCGGTCCCGAAACACCATATATTTT
V gene: TRBV4-1; clone size: NA; J gene: TRBJ1-5; D gene: TRBD1; CDR3 protein: CASSQEGTGANSNQPQHF; CDR3 DNA: TGCGCCAGCAGCCAAGAGGGGACAGGGGCTAATAGCAATCAGCCCCAGCATTTT
V gene: TRBV7-9; clone size: NA; J gene: TRBJ1-2; D gene: NA; CDR3 protein: CASSLGTGYGYTF; CDR3 DNA: TGTGCCAGCAGCTTAGGAACAGGTTATGGCTACACCTTC
V gene: TRBV27; clone size: NA; J gene: TRBJ2-3; D gene: TRBD2; CDR3 protein: CASRTRLADSTDTQYF; CDR3 DNA: TGTGCCAGCAGGACTCGACTAGCGGATAGCACAGATACGCAGTATTTT
V gene: TRBV4-1; clone size: NA; J gene: TRBJ2-5; D gene: TRBD2; CDR3 protein: CASSQGTSGQETQYF; CDR3 DNA: TGCGCCAGCAGCCAAGGGACTAGCGGGCAGGAGACCCAGTACTTC
V gene: TRBV7-9; clone size: NA; J gene: TRBJ2-3; D gene: NA; CDR3 protein: CASSFAPTDTQYF; CDR3 DNA: TGTGCCAGCAGCTTCGCCCCTACAGATACGCAGTATTTT
V gene: TRBV7-9; clone size: NA; J gene: TRBJ2-7; D gene: TRBD1; CDR3 protein: CASSPNQGASLYEQYF; CDR3 DNA: TGTGCCAGCAGCCCCAACCAGGGGGCGTCCCTCTACGAGCAGTACTTC
V gene: TRBV5-1; clone size: many; J gene: TRBJ2-7; D gene: TRBD2; CDR3 protein: CASSVPSSGYEQYF; CDR3 DNA: TGCGCCAGCAGCGTCCCGTCTAGCGGATACGAGCAGTACTTC
V gene: TRBV11-2; clone size: NA; J gene: TRBJ2-3; D gene: TRBD2; CDR3 protein: CASSLVREADTQYF; CDR3 DNA: TGTGCCAGCAGCTTAGTACGGGAGGCAGATACGCAGTATTTT
V gene: TRBV7-2; clone size: NA; J gene: TRBJ2-2; D gene: NA; CDR3 protein: CASSLVLGSGELFF; CDR3 DNA: TGTGCCAGCAGCTTAGTTTTGGGTTCCGGGGAGCTGTTTTTT
V gene: TRBV7-6; clone size: NA; J gene: TRBJ2-3; D gene: TRBD2; CDR3 protein: CATGLAGGPGTDTQYF; CDR3 DNA: TGTGCCACGGGACTAGCGGGAGGGCCGGGCACAGATACGCAGTATTTT
V gene: TRBV7-2; clone size: NA; J gene: TRBJ2-1; D gene: TRBD2; CDR3 protein: CASSFQLAGELYNEQFF; CDR3 DNA: TGTGCCAGCAGCTTCCAACTAGCGGGAGAACTCTACAATGAGCAGTTCTTC